The entry that follows covers one T cell receptor (beta chain) sequence. The data belong to a study of blood T cell repertoires in COVID-19. The CDR3 consists of 16 residues. Germline V lookup: CDR1 SGHTA, CDR2 FQGNSA. The J segment lost 2 bases and the V segment lost 4 bases, leaving 5 bases of the junction unmatched. Generated by immunoSEQ multiplex PCR, the TCRdb table keeps only in-frame clones and is missing some. Of roughly 42,000 clones listed, around 87% are singletons. The specimen sequenced was peripheral blood. J is TRBJ2-5 and V is TRBV7-2; 12 bases line up with TRBD2. The source is a man younger than 45 with active or convalescent COVID-19. The CDR3 spells CASSYPGLAGQETQYF. DNA of the CDR3: TGTGCCAGCAGCTACCCAGGACTAGCGGGGCAAGAGACCCAGTACTTC.